Below, 9 T cell receptor beta chains from the same sample are listed, as sequenced in a study of OX40 agonist ivuxolimab in advanced cancers. Profiled with immunoSEQ multiplex PCR; TCRdb holds only in-frame clones, not every one. In the table there are around 95,000 clones, 93% of which are singletons. The sample was CD4+ or CD8+ T cells sorted from blood, taken in a trial of the OX40 agonist ivuxolimab. These receptors all stem from an adult with an advanced solid tumor such as melanoma, head and neck, liver or kidney cancer.

This chain's CDR3 is CASSVPYEQYV. CDR3 DNA: TGTGCCAGCAGCGTTCCCTACGAGCAGTACGTC. This rearrangement joins TRBV9 to TRBJ2-7; the D is unclear. CDR1 is SGDLS and CDR2 is YYNGEE in the germline V gene. V was cut by 2 bases and J by 2 bases, with 2 bases left in between. The CDR3 spans 11 residues.

The chain carries TRBV30 and TRBJ2-5; D may be TRBD1 or TRBD2 (5 bases each). The CDR3 extends over 12 amino acids. Deletions cut 5 bases from V and 7 bases from J, with 14 bases between. From germline, CDR1 is GTSNPN and CDR2 SVGIG (reference sequence). CDR3: CAWGTQLGTQYF. In DNA form, the CDR3 reads TGTGCCTGGGGGACCCAACTTGGGACCCAGTACTTC.

The chain links TRBV5-4 to TRBJ2-3, with a possible D match to TRBD1 (6 bases). Trimming took 4 bases from V and 6 from J, leaving 12 bases between them. The germline CDR1 and CDR2 sequences are SGHNT and YYREEE (reference sequence). CDR3 length: 13 amino acids. CDR3 amino acids: CASSLTGLDTQYF. The DNA for the CDR3 is TGTGCCAGCAGCCTCACAGGGCTTGATACGCAGTATTTT.

V and J are TRBV28 and TRBJ1-5; D not resolved. The germline V gene has CDR1 MDHEN and CDR2 SYDVKM. Trimming stripped 6 bases from V and 0 bases from J, with 12 bases between. The CDR3 contains 15 residues. The CDR3 bases are TGTGCCAGCAGGTTACCGGGCCCTAGCAATCAGCCCCAGCATTTT. Protein sequence: CASRLPGPSNQPQHF.

The rearrangement links TRBV2 to TRBJ2-3, with unresolved D. V shed 6 bases and J shed 0 bases, with 10 bases lying between them. This CDR3 region has 14 residues. Per germline, CDR1 SNHLY and CDR2 FYNNEI. CDR3 protein: CASREQSSTDTQYF. The CDR3 region has the DNA TGTGCCAGCAGGGAACAGTCTAGCACAGATACGCAGTATTTT.

The chain joins TRBV5-1 to TRBJ2-2; D remains unclear. Germline lookup yields CDR1 SGHRS and CDR2 YFSETQ. There are 13 residues in the CDR3. V lost 0 bases, J lost 7 bases, and 7 bases lay in between. CDR3 coding DNA: TGCGCCAGCAGCTTGGAGGGCCACGGGGAGCTGTTTTTT. Its translation is CASSLEGHGELFF.

V is TRBV6-5 and J is TRBJ1-5; possibly TRBD1 for D (5 bases). This CDR3 is built from 13 residues. Trimming took off 6 bases at V and 5 bases at J, with 11 bases between the two ends. Germline CDR1 is MNHEY and CDR2 is SVGAGI. CDR3 DNA: TGTGCCAGCAGCAGGGACGCCTATCAGCCCCAGCATTTT. This sequence encodes CASSRDAYQPQHF.

The V and J genes are TRBV30 and TRBJ2-6, with 8 bases identical to TRBD1. After removal of 3 bases from V and 0 bases from J, the junction contained 7 bases not matched to a gene. Germline values: CDR1 GTSNPN, CDR2 SVGIG (reference sequence). This CDR3 is 17 amino acids long. The chain's CDR3 is CAWSRDRLFSGANVLTF. DNA of the CDR3: TGTGCCTGGAGCCGGGACAGGTTATTCTCTGGGGCCAACGTCCTGACTTTC.

CDR3 region: CASSRRLAGGSYNEQFF. The CDR3 DNA reads as TGCGCCAGCAGCCGCCGACTAGCGGGGGGGTCATACAATGAGCAGTTCTTC. V usage is TRBV4-3 and J usage is TRBJ2-1, with 14 bases lining up with TRBD2. The CDR3 sequence is 17 residues long. Germline assignment: CDR1 LGHNA and CDR2 YSLEER. V dropped 4 bases and J dropped 4; count of bases not matched to a gene: 6.